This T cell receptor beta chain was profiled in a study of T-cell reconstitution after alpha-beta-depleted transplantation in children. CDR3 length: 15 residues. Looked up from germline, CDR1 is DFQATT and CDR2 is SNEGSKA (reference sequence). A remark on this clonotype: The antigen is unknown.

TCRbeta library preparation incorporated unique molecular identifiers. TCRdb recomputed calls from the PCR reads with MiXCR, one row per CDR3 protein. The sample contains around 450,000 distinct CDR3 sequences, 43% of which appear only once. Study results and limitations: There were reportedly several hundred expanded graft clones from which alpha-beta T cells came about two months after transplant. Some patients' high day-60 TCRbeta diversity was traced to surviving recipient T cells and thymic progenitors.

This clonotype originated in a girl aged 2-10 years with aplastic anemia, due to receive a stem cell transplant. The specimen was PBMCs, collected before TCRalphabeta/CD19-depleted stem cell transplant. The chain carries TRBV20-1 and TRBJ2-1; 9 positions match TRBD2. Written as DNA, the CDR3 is TGCAGCGTCCTCGGGCGGGAGGGACCCTACAATGAGCAGTTCTTC. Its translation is CSVLGREGPYNEQFF.